This TCR beta chain was identified during a study of CD8+ T cells in alopecia areata. Remarks on this clone: Antigen specificity is unknown.

Regarding treatment: oral pan-JAK inhibitor, 5-10 mg twice daily. This CDR3 spans 16 amino acids. Trimming shortened V by 1 base and J by 7 bases, and 18 bases separated the two germline ends. Germline-derived CDR1 and CDR2 are SGHRS and YFSETQ. cDNA prepared by RNA extraction and subsequent reverse transcription served as the template for sequencing. Data came from immunoSEQ multiplex PCR; TCRdb stores just in-frame clones and leaves some out. The sample consists of about 190,000 clones, 60% of them appearing once. Overall study results and limits: In lesional scalp, particularly from alopecia totalis/universalis, clonality was higher than in normal scalp.

This TCR was sampled from a human donor with alopecia areata. This chain connects TRBV5-1 to TRBJ2-4; D may be TRBD2 (5 bases). Sequencing used CD4+ T cells sorted from blood, obtained at week 24, from a patient treated with tofacitinib. The DNA of the CDR3 is TGCGCCAGCAGCTTGCCGCGGGCGGCCGACGGTAACATTCAGTACTTC. Residues: CASSLPRAADGNIQYF.